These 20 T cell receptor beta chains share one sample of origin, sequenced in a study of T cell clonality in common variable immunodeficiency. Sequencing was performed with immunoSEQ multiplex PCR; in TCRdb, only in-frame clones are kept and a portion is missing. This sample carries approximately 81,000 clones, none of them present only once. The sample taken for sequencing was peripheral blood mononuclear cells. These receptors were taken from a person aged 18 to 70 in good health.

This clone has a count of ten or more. Partial CDR3 DNA: TGCAGTGCTAGAGCTGGGGCGGGACAGGGATACGAG. It codes for CSARAGAGQGYE. The complete CDR3 reads CSARAGAGQGYEQYF. V usage is TRBV20-1 and J usage is TRBJ2-7, with TRBD1 identical over 9 bases. The read halts 3 residues ahead of the CDR3 end, with the missing end drawn from the germline J gene. The CDR3 runs to 15 residues. V was clipped by 1 base and J by 4 bases; unmatched bases: 8. CDR1 DFQATT and CDR2 SNEGSKA come from the germline V gene (reference sequence).

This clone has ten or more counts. The DNA read from the CDR3 is TGCAGCGTTGTTCAAATGGAGGGGGCAAATGAAAAA. Protein: CSVVQMEGANEK. The whole CDR3 sequence reads CSVVQMEGANEKLFF. V usage is TRBV29-1 and J usage is TRBJ1-4, with 7 nucleotides matching TRBD1. The CDR3 end lies 3 residues beyond the end of the read and is filled in from the germline J gene. In germline, CDR1 is SQVTM, CDR2 ANQGSEA. The CDR3 has 15 residues. The V and J ends lost 4 bases and 5 bases, in that order; junction bases with no gene match: 10.

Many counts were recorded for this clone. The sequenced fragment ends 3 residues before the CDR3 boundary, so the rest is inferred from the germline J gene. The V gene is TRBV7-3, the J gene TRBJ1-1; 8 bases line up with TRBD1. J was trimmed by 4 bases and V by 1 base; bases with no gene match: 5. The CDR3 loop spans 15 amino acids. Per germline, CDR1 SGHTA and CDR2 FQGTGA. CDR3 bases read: TGTGCCAGCAGCTTAAATGGACAGGGTCCCACTGAA. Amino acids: CASSLNGQGPTE. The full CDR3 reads CASSLNGQGPTEAFF.

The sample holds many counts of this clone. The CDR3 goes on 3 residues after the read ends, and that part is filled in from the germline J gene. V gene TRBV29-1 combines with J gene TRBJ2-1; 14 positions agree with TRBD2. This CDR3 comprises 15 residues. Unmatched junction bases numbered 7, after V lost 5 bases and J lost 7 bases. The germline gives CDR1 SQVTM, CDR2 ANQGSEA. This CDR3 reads CSVKTSGREKNEQFF. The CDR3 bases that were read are TGCAGCGTTAAGACTAGCGGGAGGGAAAAGAATGAG.

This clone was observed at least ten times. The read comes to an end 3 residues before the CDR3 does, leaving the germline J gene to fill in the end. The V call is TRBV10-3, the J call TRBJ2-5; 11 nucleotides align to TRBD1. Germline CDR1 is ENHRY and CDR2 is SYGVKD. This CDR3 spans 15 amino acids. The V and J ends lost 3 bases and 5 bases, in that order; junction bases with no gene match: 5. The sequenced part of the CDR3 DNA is TGTGCCATCAGTGAAGGGGGACAGGGGGTGGAGACC. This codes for CAISEGGQGVET. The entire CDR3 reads CAISEGGQGVETQYF.

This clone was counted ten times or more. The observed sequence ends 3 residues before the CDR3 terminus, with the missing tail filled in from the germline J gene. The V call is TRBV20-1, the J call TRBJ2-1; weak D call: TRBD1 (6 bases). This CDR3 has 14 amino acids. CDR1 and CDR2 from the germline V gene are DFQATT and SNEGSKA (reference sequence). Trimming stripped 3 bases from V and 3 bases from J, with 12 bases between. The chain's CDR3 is CSARTGSFYNEQFF. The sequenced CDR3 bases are TGCAGTGCTAGGACAGGTTCGTTCTACAATGAG.

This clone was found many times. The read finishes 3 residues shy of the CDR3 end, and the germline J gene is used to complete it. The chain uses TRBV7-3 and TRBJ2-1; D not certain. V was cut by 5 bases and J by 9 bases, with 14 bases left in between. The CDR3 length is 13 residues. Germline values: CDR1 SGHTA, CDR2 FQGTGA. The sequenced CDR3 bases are TGTGCCAGCAGCCCCACCGTCGCAGGTGAG. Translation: CASSPTVAGE. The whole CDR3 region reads CASSPTVAGEQFF.

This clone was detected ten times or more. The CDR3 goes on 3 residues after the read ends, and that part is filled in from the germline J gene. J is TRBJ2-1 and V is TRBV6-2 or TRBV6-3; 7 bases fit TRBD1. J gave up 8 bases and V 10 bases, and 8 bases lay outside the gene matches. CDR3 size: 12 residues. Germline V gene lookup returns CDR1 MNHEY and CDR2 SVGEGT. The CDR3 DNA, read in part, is TGTGCCACCCGGACAGGAGGTTATGAG. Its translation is CATRTGGYE. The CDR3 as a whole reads CATRTGGYEQFF.

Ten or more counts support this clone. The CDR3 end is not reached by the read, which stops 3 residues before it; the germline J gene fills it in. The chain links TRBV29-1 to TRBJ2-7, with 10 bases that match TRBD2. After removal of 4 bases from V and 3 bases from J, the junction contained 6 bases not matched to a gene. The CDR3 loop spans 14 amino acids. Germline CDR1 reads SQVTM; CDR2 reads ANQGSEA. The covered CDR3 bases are TGCAGCGTTGTACGGCTAGCGGGGGACTACGAG. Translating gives CSVVRLAGDYE. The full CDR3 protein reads CSVVRLAGDYEQYF.

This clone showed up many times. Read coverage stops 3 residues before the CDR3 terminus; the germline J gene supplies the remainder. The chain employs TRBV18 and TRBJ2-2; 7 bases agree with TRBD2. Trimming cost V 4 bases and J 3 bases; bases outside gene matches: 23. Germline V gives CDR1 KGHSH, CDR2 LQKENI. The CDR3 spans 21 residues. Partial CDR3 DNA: TGTGCCAGCTCACTTAGGAAAAACAGATACCTTCAGCGGGACCACACCGGGGAG. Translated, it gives CASSLRKNRYLQRDHTGE. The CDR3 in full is CASSLRKNRYLQRDHTGELFF. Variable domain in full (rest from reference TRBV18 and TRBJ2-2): NAGVMQNPRHLVRRRGQEARLRCSPMKGHSHVYWYRQLPEEGLKFMVYLQKENIIDESGMPKERFSAEFPKEGPSILRIQQVVRGDSAAYFCASSLRKNRYLQRDHTGELFFGEGSRLTVL.

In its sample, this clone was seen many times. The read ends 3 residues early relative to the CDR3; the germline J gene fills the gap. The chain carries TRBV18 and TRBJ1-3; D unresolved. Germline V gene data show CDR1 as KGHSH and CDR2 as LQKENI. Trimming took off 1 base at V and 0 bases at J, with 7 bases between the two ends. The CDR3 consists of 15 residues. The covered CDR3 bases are TGTGCCAGCTCACCACAGCGTTCCTCTGGAAACACC. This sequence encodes CASSPQRSSGNT. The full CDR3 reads CASSPQRSSGNTIYF.

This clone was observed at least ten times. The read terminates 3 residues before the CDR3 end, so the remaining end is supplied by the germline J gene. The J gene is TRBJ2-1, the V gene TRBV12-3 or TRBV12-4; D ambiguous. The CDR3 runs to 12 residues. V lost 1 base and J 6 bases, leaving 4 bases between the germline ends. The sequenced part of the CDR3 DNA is TGTGCCAGCAGTTTAGACTTCAATGAG. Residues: CASSLDFNE. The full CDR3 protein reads CASSLDFNEQFF.

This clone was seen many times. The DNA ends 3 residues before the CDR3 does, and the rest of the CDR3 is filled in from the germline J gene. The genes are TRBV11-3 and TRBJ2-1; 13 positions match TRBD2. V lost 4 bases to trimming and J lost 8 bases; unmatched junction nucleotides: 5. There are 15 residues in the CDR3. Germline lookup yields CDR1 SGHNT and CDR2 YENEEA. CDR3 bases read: TGTGCCAGCAGCTCGGGGACTAGCGGGATAGATGAG. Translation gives CASSSGTSGIDE. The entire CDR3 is CASSSGTSGIDEQFF.

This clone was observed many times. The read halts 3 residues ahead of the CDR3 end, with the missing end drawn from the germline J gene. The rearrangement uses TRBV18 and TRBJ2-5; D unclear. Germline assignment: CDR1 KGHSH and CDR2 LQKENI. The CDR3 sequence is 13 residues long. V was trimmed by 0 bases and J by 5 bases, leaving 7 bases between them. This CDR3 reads CASSPPSLETQYF. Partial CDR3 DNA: TGTGCCAGCTCACCACCCAGTTTGGAGACC.

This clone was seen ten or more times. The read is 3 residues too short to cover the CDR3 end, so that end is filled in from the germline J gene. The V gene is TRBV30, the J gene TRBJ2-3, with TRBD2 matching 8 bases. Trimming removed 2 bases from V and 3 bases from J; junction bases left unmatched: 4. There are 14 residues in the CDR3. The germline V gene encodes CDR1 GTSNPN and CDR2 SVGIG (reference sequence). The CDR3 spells CAWSRREDTDTQYF. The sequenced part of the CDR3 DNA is TGTGCCTGGAGTAGGCGGGAGGATACAGATACG.

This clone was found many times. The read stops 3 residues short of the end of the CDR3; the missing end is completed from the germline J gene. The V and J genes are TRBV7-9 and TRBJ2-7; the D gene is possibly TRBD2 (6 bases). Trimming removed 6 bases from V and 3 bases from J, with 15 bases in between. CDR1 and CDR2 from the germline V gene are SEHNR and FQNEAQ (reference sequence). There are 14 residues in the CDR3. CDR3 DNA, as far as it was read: TGTGCCAGCAGGCTCGGAGGGTCAAACTACGAG. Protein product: CASRLGGSNYE. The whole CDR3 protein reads CASRLGGSNYEQYF.

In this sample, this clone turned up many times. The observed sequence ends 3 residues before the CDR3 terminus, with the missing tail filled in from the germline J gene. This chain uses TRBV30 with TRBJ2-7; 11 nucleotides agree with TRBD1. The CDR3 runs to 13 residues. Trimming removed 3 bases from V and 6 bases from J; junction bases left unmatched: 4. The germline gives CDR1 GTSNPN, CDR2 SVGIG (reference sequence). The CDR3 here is CAWRDRGRSEQYF. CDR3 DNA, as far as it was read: TGTGCCTGGAGGGACAGGGGGCGCTCCGAG. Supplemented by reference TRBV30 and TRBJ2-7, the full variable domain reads SQTIHQWPATLVQPVGSPLSLECTVEGTSNPNLYWYRQAAGRGLQLLFYSVGIGQISSEVPQNLSASRPQDRQFILSSKKLLLSDSGFYLCAWRDRGRSEQYFGPGTRLTVT.

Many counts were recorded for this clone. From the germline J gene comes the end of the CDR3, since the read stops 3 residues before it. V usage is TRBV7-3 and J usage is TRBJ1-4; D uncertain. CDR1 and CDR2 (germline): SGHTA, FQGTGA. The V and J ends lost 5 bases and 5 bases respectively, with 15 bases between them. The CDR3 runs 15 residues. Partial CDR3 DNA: TGTGCCAGCAGCCCTAACAGCTCACCGAATGAAAAA. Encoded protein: CASSPNSSPNEK. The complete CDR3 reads CASSPNSSPNEKLFF.

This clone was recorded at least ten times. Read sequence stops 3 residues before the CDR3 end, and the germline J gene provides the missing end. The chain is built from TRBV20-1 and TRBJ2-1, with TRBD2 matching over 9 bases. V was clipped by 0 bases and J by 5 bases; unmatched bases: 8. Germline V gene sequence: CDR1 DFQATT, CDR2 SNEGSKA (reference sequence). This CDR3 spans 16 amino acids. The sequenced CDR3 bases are TGCAGTGCTAGAGATTTTCTAGCGGGAACTAACAATGAG. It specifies CSARDFLAGTNNE. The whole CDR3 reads CSARDFLAGTNNEQFF.

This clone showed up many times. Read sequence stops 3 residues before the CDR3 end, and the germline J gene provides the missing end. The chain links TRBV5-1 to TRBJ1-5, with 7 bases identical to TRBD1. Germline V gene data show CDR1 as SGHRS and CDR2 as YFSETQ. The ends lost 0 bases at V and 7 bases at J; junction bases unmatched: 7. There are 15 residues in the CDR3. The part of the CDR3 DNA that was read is TGCGCCAGCAGCTTGGGGGACAGTCTATCGCAGCCC. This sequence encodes CASSLGDSLSQP. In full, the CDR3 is CASSLGDSLSQPQHF.